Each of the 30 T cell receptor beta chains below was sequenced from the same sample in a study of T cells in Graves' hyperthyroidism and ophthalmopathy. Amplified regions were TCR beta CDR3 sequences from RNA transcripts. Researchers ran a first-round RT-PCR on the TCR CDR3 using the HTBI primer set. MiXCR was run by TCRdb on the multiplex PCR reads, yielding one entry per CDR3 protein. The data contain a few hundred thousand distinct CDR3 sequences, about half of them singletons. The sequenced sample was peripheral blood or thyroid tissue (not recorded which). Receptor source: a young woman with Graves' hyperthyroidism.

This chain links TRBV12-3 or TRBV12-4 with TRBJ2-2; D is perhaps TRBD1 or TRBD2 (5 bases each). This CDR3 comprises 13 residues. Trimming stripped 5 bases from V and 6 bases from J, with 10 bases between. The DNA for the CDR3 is TGTGCCAGCAGTCCATGGGACGCCGGGGAGCTGTTTTTT. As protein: CASSPWDAGELFF.

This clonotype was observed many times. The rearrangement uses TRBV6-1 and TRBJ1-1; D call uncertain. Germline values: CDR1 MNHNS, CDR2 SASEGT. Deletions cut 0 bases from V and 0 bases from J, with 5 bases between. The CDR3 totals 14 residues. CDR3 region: CASSEATVNTEAFF. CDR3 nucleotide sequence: TGTGCCAGCAGTGAAGCTACCGTGAACACTGAAGCTTTCTTT.

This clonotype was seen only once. The CDR3 sequence is CASSATGAGNQPQHF. The DNA of the CDR3 is TGTGCCAGCAGCGCTACAGGGGCGGGCAATCAGCCCCAGCATTTT. The rearrangement links TRBV2 to TRBJ1-5; 7 bases match TRBD1. The V gene end was trimmed by 6 bases and the J gene end by 2 bases; junction bases not matched to a gene: 7. Germline V gene sequence: CDR1 SNHLY, CDR2 FYNNEI. The CDR3 is 15 residues long.

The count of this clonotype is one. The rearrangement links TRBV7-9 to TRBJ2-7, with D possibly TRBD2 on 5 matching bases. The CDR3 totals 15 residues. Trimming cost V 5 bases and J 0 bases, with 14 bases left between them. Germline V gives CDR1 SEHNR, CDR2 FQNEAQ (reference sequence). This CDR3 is CASSGLQAASYEQYF. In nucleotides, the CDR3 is TGTGCCAGCAGCGGACTGCAGGCAGCCTCCTACGAGCAGTACTTC.

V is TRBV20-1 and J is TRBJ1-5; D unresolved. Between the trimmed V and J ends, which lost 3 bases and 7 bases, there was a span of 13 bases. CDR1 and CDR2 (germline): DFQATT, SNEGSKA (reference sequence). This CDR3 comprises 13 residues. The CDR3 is CSASLGLSQPQHF. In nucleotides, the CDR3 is TGCAGTGCTAGCCTTGGCCTATCACAGCCCCAGCATTTT.

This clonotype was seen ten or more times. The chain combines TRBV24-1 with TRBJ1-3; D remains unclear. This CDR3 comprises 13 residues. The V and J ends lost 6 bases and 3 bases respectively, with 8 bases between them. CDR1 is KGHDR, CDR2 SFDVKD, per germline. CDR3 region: CATSPRVGNTIYF. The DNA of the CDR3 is TGTGCCACCAGTCCCCGGGTTGGAAACACCATATATTTT.

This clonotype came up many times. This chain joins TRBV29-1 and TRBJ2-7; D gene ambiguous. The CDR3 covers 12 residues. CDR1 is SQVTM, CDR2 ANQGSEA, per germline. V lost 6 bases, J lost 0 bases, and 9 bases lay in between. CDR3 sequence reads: CSVTGFSYEQYF. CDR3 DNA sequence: TGCAGCGTGACCGGATTCTCCTACGAGCAGTACTTC.

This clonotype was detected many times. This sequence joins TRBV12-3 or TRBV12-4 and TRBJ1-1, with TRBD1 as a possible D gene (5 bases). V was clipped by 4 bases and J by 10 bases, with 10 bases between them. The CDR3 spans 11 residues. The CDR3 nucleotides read TGTGCCAGCAGTTCCGGGACTTCAGCTTTCTTT. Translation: CASSSGTSAFF.

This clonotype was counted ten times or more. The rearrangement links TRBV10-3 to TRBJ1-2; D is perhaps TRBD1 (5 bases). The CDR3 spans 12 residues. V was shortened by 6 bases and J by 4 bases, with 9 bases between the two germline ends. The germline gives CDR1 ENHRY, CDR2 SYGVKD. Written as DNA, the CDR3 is TGTGCCATCAGGGACACTGGCTATGGCTACACCTTC. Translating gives CAIRDTGYGYTF.

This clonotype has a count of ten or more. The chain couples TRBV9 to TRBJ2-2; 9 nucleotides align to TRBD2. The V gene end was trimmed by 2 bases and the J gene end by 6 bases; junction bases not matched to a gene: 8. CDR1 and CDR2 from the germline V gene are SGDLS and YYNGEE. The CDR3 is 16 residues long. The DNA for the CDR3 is TGTGCCAGCAGCGTTCCTGCGGGAGGGCCGGCCGGGGAGCTGTTTTTT. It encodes CASSVPAGGPAGELFF.

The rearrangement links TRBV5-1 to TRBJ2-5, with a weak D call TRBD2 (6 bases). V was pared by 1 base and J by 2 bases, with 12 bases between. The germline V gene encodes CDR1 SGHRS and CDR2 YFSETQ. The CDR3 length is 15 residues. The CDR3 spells CASSLTGGDQETQYF. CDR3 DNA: TGCGCCAGCAGCTTGACAGGAGGGGATCAAGAGACCCAGTACTTC.

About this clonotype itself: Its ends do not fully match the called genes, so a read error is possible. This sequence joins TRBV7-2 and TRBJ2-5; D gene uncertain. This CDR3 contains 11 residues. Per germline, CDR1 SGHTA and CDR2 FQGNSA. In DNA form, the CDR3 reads TGCGCCAGCAGCCAATTGCAGACCCAGTACTTC. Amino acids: CASSQLQTQYF.

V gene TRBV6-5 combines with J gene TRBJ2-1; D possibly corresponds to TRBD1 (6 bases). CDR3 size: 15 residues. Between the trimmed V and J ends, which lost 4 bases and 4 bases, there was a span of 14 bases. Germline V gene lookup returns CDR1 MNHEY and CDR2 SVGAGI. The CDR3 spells CASSSPGQTYNEQFF. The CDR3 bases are TGTGCCAGCAGTTCGCCGGGACAAACTTACAATGAGCAGTTCTTC.

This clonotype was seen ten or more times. CDR3 coding DNA: TGTGCCAGCAGCTTAGTGGGTAGCGGGATCTACGAGCAGTACTTC. Protein: CASSLVGSGIYEQYF. The V gene is TRBV11-2, the J gene TRBJ2-7; 8 bases match TRBD2. This CDR3 region has 15 residues. Losses at the gene ends were 1 base for V and 3 bases for J; bases not matched to a gene: 5. CDR1 and CDR2 (germline): SGHAT, FQNNGV.

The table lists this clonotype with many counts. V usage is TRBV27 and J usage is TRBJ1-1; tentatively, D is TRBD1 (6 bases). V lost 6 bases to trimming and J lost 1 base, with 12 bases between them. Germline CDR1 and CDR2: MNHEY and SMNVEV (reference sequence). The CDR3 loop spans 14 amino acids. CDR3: CASSPVTGNTEAFF. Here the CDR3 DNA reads TGTGCCAGCAGCCCTGTGACAGGGAACACTGAAGCTTTCTTT.

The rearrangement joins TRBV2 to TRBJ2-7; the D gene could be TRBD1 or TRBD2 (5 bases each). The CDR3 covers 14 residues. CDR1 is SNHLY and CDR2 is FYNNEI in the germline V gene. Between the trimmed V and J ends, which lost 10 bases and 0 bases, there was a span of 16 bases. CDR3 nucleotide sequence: TGTGCCAAAGAGGGACCGGGCTTCTCCTACGAGCAGTACTTC. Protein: CAKEGPGFSYEQYF. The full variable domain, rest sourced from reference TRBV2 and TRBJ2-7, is EPEVTQTPSHQVTQMGQEVILRCVPISNHLYFYWYRQILGQKVEFLVSFYNNEISEKSEIFDDQFSVERPDGSNFTLKIRSTKLEDSAMYFCAKEGPGFSYEQYFGPGTRLTVT.

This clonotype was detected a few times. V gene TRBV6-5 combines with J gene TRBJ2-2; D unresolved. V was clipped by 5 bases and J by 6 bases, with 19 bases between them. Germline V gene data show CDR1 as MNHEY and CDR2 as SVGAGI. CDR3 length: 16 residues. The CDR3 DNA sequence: TGTGCCAGCAGTCCCCAGACCCCCCTACGCCCCGGGGAGCTGTTTTTT. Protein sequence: CASSPQTPLRPGELFF.

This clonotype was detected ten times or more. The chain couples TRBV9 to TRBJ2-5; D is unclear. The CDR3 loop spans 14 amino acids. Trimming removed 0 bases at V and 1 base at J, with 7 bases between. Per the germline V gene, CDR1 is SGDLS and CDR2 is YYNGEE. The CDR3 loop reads CASSVGVGQETQYF. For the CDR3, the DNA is TGTGCCAGCAGCGTAGGGGTGGGCCAAGAGACCCAGTACTTC.

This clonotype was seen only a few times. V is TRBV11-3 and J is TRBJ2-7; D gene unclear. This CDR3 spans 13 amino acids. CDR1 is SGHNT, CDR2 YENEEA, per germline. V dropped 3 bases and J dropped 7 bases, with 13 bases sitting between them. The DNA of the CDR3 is TGTGCCAGCAGCTTGTCCCAAGGTGATGAGCAGTACTTC. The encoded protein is CASSLSQGDEQYF.

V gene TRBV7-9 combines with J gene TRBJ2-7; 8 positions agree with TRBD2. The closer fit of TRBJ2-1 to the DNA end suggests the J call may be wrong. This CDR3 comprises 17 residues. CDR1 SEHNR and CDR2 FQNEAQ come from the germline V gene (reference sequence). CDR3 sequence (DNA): TGTGCCAGCAGCTTAGCTAAAGATCAGCGGGAGTACAATGAGCAGTTCTTC. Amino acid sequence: CASSLAKDQREYNEQFF.

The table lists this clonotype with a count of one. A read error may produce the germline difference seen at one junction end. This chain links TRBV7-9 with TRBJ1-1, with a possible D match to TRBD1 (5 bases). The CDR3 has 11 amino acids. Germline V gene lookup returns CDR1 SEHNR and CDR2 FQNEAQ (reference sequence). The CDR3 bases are TGTGCCAGCAGCTTAGAGAGGGGACCGAAATTT. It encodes CASSLERGPKF. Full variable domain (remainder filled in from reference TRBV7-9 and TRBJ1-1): DTGVSQNPRHKITKRGQNVTFRCDPISEHNRLYWYRQTLGQGPEFLTYFQNEAQLEKSRLLSDRFSAERPKGSFSTLEIQRTEQGDSAMYLCASSLERGPKFGQGTRLTVV.

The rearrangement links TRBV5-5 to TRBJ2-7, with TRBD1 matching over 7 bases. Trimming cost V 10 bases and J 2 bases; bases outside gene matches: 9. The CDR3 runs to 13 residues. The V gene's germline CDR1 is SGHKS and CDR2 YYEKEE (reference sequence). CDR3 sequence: CACNPGQTYEQYF. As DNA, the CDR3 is TGTGCCTGCAATCCGGGACAGACCTACGAGCAGTACTTC.

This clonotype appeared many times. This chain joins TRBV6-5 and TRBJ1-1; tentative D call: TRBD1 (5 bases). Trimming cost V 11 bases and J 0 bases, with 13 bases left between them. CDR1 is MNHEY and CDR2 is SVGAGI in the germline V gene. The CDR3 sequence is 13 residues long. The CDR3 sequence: CAAERGMNTEAFF. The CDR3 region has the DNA TGTGCCGCGGAGCGGGGGATGAACACTGAAGCTTTCTTT.

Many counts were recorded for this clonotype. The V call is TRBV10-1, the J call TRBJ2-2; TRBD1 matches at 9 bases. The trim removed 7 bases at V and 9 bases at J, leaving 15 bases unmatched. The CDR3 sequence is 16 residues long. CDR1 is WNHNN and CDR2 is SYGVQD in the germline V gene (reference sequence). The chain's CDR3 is CASKTLGTGYDRELFF. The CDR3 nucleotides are TGCGCCAGCAAGACCCTCGGGACAGGGTACGACCGGGAGCTGTTTTTT.

DNA of the CDR3: TGTGCCAGCAGCGAAGGACAGTTTTTT. This translates into CASSEGQFF. The chain has TRBV7-9 and TRBJ2-2; a possible D gene is TRBD1 (5 bases). Trimming shortened V by 5 bases and J by 16 bases, and 8 bases separated the two germline ends. Germline lookup yields CDR1 SEHNR and CDR2 FQNEAQ (reference sequence). This CDR3 region has 9 residues.

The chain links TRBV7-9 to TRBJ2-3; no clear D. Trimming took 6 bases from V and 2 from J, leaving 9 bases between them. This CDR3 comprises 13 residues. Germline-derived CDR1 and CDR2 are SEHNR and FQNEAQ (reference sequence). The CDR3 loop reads CASSEALTDTQYF. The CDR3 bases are TGTGCCAGCAGTGAGGCGCTCACAGATACGCAGTATTTT.

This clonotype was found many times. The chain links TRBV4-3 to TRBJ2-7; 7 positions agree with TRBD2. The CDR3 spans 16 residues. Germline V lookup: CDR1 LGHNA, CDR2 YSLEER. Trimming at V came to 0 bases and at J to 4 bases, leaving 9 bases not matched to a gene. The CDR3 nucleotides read TGCGCCAGCAGCCAAGACCTACTAGCGACACCATACGAGCAGTACTTC. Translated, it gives CASSQDLLATPYEQYF.

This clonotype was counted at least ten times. This chain's CDR3 is CSAHPAQGARAFF. DNA of the CDR3: TGCAGCGCCCACCCGGCCCAGGGGGCGAGAGCTTTCTTT. The chain is built from TRBV29-1 and TRBJ1-1; 8 bases line up with TRBD1. The CDR3 consists of 13 residues. Germline CDR1 and CDR2: SQVTM and ANQGSEA. Losses at the gene ends were 7 bases for V and 10 bases for J; bases not matched to a gene: 14.

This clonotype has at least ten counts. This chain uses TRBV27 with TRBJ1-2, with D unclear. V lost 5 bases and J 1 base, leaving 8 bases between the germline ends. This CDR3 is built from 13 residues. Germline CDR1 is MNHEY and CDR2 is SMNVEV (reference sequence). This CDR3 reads CASSLHFNYGYTF. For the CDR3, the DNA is TGTGCCAGCAGTCTACACTTTAACTATGGCTACACCTTC.

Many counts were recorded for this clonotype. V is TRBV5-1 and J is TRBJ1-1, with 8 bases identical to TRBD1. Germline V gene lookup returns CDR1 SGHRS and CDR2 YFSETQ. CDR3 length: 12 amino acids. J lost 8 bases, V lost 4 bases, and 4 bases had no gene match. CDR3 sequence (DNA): TGCGCCAGCAGCCCGACAGGGGACGAAGCTTTCTTT. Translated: CASSPTGDEAFF.